The present entry profiles one T cell receptor beta chain with its context. Antigen unknown. Other autoimmune diseases, uncontrolled infections, pregnancy or lactation led to the exclusion of patients. The data derive from a study of Graves' ophthalmopathy and Graves' hyperthyroidism. The wider study: Peripheral blood (taken before any treatment) was collected at initial diagnosis.

The authors amplified TCR beta CDR3 regions from RNA transcripts. HTBI primers were employed in first-round RT-PCR, then a second-round multiplex PCR followed. From the multiplex PCR reads, TCRdb called clonotypes with MiXCR, one entry per CDR3 protein. The table shows 500,000 to 800,000 distinct CDR3 sequences, with over 40% occurring only once. Study results and caveats: The model flagged ophthalmopathy progression at 65% to 71% sensitivity and around 72% specificity.

Trimming removed 4 bases from V and 2 bases from J, with 19 bases in between. The CDR3 sequence is 16 residues long. Germline V gene sequence: CDR1 SGHRS, CDR2 YFSETQ. The specimen was peripheral blood. This TCR was sampled from an adult man with Graves' ophthalmopathy. This chain uses TRBV5-1 with TRBJ2-7; D is possibly TRBD1 (6 bases). Written as DNA, the CDR3 is TGCGCCAGCAGCGTTGAAGCTCAGGGGAGCACCTACGAGCAGTACTTC. Its protein product is CASSVEAQGSTYEQYF.